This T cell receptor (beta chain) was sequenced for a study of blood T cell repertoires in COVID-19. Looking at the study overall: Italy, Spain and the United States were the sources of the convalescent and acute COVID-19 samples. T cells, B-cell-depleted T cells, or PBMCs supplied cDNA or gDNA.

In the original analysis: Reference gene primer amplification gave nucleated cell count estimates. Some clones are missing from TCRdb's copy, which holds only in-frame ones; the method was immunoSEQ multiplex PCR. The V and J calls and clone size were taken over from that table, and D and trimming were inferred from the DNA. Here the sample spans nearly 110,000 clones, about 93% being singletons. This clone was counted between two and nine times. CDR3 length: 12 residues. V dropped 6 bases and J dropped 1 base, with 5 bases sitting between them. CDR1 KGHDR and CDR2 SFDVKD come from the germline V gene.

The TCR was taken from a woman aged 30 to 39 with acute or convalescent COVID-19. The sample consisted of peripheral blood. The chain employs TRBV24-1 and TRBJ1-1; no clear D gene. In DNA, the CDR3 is TGTGCCACCAGTAGCTGGAACACTGAAGCTTTCTTT. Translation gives CATSSWNTEAFF.